This is a list of T cell receptor beta chains from one sample in a study of shared clonotypes between healthy human individuals. Repertoires were generated with immunoSEQ multiplex PCR, while TCRdb's copy carries only in-frame clones and drops some. The sample has around 2,000,000 clones, about 95% seen once. What was sequenced was naive CD8+ T cells sorted from blood. The source is a man between 18 and 29 years old in good health. Each CDR3 is given with its conserved first and last residue. A D gene is named only where the DNA matches it firmly.

cdr3_aa	cdr3_nt	j_call	d_call	v_call
CAWTQYGGQDFNEQFF	TGTGCCTGGACCCAGTACGGGGGGCAGGATTTCAATGAGCAGTTCTTC	TRBJ2-1	-	TRBV30
CASVWGTRNQPQHF	TGTGCCAGCGTGTGGGGTACAAGAAATCAGCCCCAGCATTTT	TRBJ1-5	-	TRBV21-1
CASSLITADTQYF	TGCGCCAGCAGCTTAATAACTGCAGATACGCAGTATTTT	TRBJ2-3	-	TRBV5-1
CASSYQPGGQPQHF	TGTGCCAGCAGTTATCAACCAGGGGGTCAGCCCCAGCATTTT	TRBJ1-5	TRBD1	TRBV6-6
CASSLQAQLPFKLGSNTGELFF	TGTGCCAGCAGTTTGCAGGCCCAATTACCATTTAAACTAGGTTCGAACACCGGGGAGCTGTTTTTT	TRBJ2-2	-	TRBV27
CASSGQGFSYEQYF	TGTGCCAGTTCGGGACAGGGGTTTTCCTACGAGCAGTACTTC	TRBJ2-7	TRBD1	TRBV7-9
CASSAGTGDGNEQFF	TGTGCCAGCAGCGCTGGGACAGGGGATGGCAATGAGCAGTTCTTC	TRBJ2-1	TRBD1	TRBV9
CAWSVGSNVLTF	TGTGCCTGGAGTGTTGGCTCCAACGTCCTGACTTTC	TRBJ2-6	-	TRBV30
CASSRSGGRLYTNYEQYF	TGTGCCAGCAGTCGTAGTGGGGGGCGGTTGTACACTAACTACGAGCAGTACTTC	TRBJ2-7	-	TRBV28
CASRGGNTGELFF	TGTGCCAGCCGGGGGGGGAACACCGGGGAGCTGTTTTTT	TRBJ2-2	TRBD2	TRBV6-5
CASSPASGRTDTQYF	TGTGCCAGCAGCCCTGCTAGCGGGAGGACAGATACGCAGTATTTT	TRBJ2-3	TRBD2	TRBV7-2
CAWDYTGELFF	TGTGCCTGGGATTACACCGGGGAGCTGTTTTTT	TRBJ2-2	-	TRBV30
CASSLEAEKLFF	TGCGCCAGCAGCTTGGAGGCCGAAAAACTGTTTTTT	TRBJ1-4	-	TRBV5-1
CASSVGTGTSGYNEQFF	TGTGCCAGCAGCGTAGGGACCGGGACTAGCGGGTACAATGAGCAGTTCTTC	TRBJ2-1	TRBD2	TRBV9
CASSLRGQENNSPLHF	TGTGCCAGCAGCTTACGGGGACAGGAGAATAATTCACCCCTCCACTTT	TRBJ1-6	TRBD1	TRBV11-2
CASSSPTGSFGEQYF	TGTGCCAGCAGCTCGCCGACAGGGTCATTCGGCGAGCAGTACTTC	TRBJ2-7	TRBD1	TRBV11-2
CAWSGTGLGSPLHF	TGTGCCTGGAGTGGCACAGGGTTAGGTTCACCCCTCCACTTT	TRBJ1-6	-	TRBV30
CASSQDPGARYGYTF	TGTGCCAGCAGCCAAGACCCCGGGGCGCGTTATGGCTACACCTTC	TRBJ1-2	-	TRBV14
CASSLEAELQYF	TGTGCCAGCAGCTTGGAGGCGGAGCTACAGTATTTT	TRBJ2-3	-	TRBV5-4
CASSLARGPGGNTIYF	TGTGCCAGCAGCTTAGCGCGGGGGCCCGGAGGAAACACCATATATTTT	TRBJ1-3	-	TRBV7-6
CSVGDSGGYQETQYF	TGCAGCGTTGGTGATAGCGGGGGATACCAAGAGACCCAGTACTTC	TRBJ2-5	TRBD2	TRBV29-1
CASSSLNGELFF	TGTGCCAGCAGCTCCTTAAACGGGGAGCTGTTTTTT	TRBJ2-2	-	TRBV11-3
CASSESVLEQFF	TGCGCCAGCAGTGAGTCGGTCCTCGAGCAGTTCTTC	TRBJ2-1	-	TRBV10-2
CASSHPGQKTDTQYF	TGCGCCAGCAGCCACCCCGGACAGAAAACAGATACGCAGTATTTT	TRBJ2-3	-	TRBV4-1
CASSFGGSPEAFF	TGTGCCAGCAGCTTTGGTGGCTCTCCTGAAGCTTTCTTT	TRBJ1-1	-	TRBV5-4
CASSNLRTGPNTEAFF	TGTGCCAGCAGTAACCTTCGGACAGGGCCAAACACTGAAGCTTTCTTT	TRBJ1-1	TRBD1	TRBV27
CASSEGPPTPYNEQFF	TGTGCCAGCAGTGAAGGGCCTCCTACCCCCTACAATGAGCAGTTCTTC	TRBJ2-1	-	TRBV6-1
CASTEGQGFTEAFF	TGTGCCAGCACTGAGGGACAGGGCTTCACTGAAGCTTTCTTT	TRBJ1-1	TRBD1	TRBV2
CASTQAGAFYNEQFF	TGTGCCAGCACCCAAGCGGGGGCCTTTTACAATGAGCAGTTCTTC	TRBJ2-1	TRBD2	TRBV7-9
CASSLGDSLNQPQHF	TGTGCCAGTAGTCTCGGCGACAGCCTCAATCAGCCCCAGCATTTT	TRBJ1-5	-	TRBV19
CASRGAGDYNEQFF	TGCGCCAGCAGGGGGGCAGGGGACTACAATGAGCAGTTCTTC	TRBJ2-1	-	TRBV10-2
CASSSIPPTYEQYF	TGTGCCAGCAGTTCCATTCCACCTACCTACGAGCAGTACTTC	TRBJ2-7	-	TRBV27
CASSLAQGADYGYTF	TGCGCCAGCAGCTTGGCACAGGGGGCGGACTATGGCTACACCTTC	TRBJ1-2	TRBD1	TRBV5-1
CASSPSMGDFPETQYF	TGTGCCAGCAGTCCCTCCATGGGCGATTTCCCGGAGACCCAGTACTTC	TRBJ2-5	-	TRBV27
CASSHQGANEQFF	TGCGCCAGCAGCCACCAGGGGGCGAATGAGCAGTTCTTC	TRBJ2-1	TRBD1	TRBV4-1
CASSDSGTGVAETQYF	TGTGCCAGCAGTGACTCCGGGACAGGGGTTGCAGAGACCCAGTACTTC	TRBJ2-5	TRBD1	TRBV13
CASSLLGGTPYNEQFF	TGCGCCAGCAGCTTGTTGGGCGGGACCCCTTACAATGAGCAGTTCTTC	TRBJ2-1	-	TRBV5-1
CASSFAPEQEKKLFF	TGTGCCAGCAGCTTTGCGCCGGAACAGGAAAAAAAACTGTTTTTT	TRBJ1-4	-	TRBV12-1
CASSPTTSASYEQYF	TGTGCCAGCAGCCCAACGACTAGCGCCTCCTACGAGCAGTACTTC	TRBJ2-7	TRBD2	TRBV9
CASSWGERSYEQYF	TGTGCCAGCAGTTGGGGGGAGAGGTCCTACGAGCAGTACTTC	TRBJ2-7	-	TRBV6-5
CASSLPGGREETQYF	TGTGCCAGCAGCCTCCCGGGGGGGCGCGAAGAGACCCAGTACTTC	TRBJ2-5	TRBD2	TRBV7-2
CASSDGTTSNQPQHF	TGTGCCAGCAGTGATGGGACAACTAGCAATCAGCCCCAGCATTTT	TRBJ1-5	-	TRBV2
CASSRDSQVNQPQHF	TGTGCCAGCAGTAGGGACAGCCAAGTTAATCAGCCCCAGCATTTT	TRBJ1-5	TRBD1	TRBV2
CASSHGGYEQYF	TGCGCCAGCAGCCATGGGGGCTACGAGCAGTACTTC	TRBJ2-7	-	TRBV4-3
CASRAPGQGIGYTF	TGTGCCAGCAGAGCCCCCGGACAGGGGATTGGCTACACCTTC	TRBJ1-2	TRBD1	TRBV28
CASSSRGLEEQYF	TGTGCCAGCAGTTCGAGGGGGCTGGAGGAGCAGTACTTC	TRBJ2-7	TRBD1	TRBV27
CASSEIGWSEAFF	TGTGCCAGCAGTGAAATTGGGTGGTCTGAAGCTTTCTTT	TRBJ1-1	-	TRBV2
CASSARDTTYEQYF	TGTGCCAGCAGCGCCCGGGATACCACCTACGAGCAGTACTTC	TRBJ2-7	-	TRBV9
CAWSEGSGNTIYF	TGTGCCTGGAGCGAGGGCTCTGGAAACACCATATATTTT	TRBJ1-3	-	TRBV30
CAWSVTGGGGTQYF	TGTGCCTGGAGTGTTACAGGGGGCGGGGGTACGCAGTATTTT	TRBJ2-3	TRBD1	TRBV30